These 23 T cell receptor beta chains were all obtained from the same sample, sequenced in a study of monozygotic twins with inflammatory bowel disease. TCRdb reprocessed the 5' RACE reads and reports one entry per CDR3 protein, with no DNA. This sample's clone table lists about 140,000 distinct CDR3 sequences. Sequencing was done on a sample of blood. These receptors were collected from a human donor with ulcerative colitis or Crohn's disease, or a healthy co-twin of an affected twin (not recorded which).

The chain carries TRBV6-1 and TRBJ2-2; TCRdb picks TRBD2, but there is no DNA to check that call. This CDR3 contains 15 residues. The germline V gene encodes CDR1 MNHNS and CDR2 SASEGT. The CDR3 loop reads CASSPLSGSAGELFF.

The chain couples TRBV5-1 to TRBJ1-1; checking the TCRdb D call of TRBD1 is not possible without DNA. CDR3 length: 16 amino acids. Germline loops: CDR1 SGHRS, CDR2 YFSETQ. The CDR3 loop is CASSLDLGRRNTEAFF.

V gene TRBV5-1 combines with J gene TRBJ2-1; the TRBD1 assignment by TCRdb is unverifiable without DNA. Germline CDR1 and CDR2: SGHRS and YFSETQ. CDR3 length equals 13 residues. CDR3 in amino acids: CASQASPGNEQFF.

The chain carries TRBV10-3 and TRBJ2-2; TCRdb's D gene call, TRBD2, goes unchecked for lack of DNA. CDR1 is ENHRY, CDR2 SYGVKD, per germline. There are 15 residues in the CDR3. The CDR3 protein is CAIRDGGVNTGELFF.

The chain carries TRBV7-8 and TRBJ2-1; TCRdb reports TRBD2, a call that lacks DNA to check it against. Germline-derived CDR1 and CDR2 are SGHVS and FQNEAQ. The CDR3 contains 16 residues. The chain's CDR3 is CASSFQPGLSYNEQFF.

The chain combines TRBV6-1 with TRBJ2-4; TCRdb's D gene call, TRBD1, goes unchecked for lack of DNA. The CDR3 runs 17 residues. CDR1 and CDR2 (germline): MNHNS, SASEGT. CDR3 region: CASSESIGTGAKNIQYF.

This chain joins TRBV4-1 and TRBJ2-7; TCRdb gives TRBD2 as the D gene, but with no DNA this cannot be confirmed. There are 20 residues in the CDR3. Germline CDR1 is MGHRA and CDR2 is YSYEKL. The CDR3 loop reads CASSQDSPPEAGVSSYEQYF.

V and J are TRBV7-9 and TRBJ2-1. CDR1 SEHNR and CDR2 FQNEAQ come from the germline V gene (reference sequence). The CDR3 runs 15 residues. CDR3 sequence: CASSQSGRLYNEQFF.

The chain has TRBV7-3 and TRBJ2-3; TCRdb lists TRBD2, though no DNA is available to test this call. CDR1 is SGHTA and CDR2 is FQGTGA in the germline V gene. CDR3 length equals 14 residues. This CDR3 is CASSLERGRDTQYF.

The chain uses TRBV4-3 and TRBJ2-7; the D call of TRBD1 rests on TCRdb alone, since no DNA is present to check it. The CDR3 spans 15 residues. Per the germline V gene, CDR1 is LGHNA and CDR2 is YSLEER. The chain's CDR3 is CASSQEYRAAYEQYF.

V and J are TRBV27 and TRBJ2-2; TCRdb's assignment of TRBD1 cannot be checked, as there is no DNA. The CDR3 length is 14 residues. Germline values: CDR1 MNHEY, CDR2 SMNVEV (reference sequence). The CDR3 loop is CASSLTGFTGELFF.

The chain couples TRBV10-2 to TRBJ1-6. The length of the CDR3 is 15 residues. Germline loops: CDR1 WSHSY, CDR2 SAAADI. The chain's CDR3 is CASSELSSYNSPLHF.

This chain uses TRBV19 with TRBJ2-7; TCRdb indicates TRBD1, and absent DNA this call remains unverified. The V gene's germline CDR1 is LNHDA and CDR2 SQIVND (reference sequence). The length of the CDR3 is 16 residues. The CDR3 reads CASSIVGLHGAYEQYF.

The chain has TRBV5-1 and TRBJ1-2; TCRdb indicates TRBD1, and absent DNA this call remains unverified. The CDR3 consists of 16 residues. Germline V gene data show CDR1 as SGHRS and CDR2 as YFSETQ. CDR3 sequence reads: CASSLQDFRDTGGYTF.

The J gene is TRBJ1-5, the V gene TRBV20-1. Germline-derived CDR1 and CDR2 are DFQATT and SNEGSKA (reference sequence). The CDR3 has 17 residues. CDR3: CSASLPGLEFGNQPQHF.

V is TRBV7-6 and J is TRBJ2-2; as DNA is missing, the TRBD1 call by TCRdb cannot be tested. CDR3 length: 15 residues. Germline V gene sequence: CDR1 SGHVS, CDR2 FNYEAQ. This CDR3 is CASSPNRGSTGELFF.

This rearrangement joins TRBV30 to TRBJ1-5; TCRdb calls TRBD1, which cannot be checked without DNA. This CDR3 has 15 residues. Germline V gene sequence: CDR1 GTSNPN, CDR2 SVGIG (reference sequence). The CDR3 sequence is CAWSGRQAVNQPQHF.

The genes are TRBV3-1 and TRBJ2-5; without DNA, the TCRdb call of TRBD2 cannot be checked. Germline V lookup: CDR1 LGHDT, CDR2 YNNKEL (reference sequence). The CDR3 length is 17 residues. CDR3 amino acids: CASSPGTSGRDQETQYF.

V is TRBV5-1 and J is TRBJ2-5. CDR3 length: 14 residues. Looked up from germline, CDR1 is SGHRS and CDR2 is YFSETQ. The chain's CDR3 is CASSPNSAVETQYF. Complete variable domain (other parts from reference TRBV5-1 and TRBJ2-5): KAGVTQTPRYLIKTRGQQVTLSCSPISGHRSVSWYQQTPGQGLQFLFEYFSETQRNKGNFPGRFSGRQFSNSRSEMNVSTLELGDSALYLCASSPNSAVETQYFGPGTRLLVL.

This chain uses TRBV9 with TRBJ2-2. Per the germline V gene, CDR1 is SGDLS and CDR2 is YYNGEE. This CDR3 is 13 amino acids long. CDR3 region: CASSVEGAGELFF. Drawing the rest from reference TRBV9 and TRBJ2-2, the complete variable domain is DSGVTQTPKHLITATGQRVTLRCSPRSGDLSVYWYQQSLDQGLQFLIQYYNGEERAKGNILERFSAQQFPDLHSELNLSSLELGDSALYFCASSVEGAGELFFGEGSRLTVL.

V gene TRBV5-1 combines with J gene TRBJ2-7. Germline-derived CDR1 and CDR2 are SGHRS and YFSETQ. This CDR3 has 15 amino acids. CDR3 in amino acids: CASSLEAGRAYEQYF.

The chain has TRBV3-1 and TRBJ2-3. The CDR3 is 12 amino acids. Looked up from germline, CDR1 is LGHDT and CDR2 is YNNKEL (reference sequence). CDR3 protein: CASRLSTDTQYF.

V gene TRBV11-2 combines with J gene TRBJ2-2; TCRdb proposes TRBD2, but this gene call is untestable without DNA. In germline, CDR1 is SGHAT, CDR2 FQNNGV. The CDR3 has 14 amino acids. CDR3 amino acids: CASTTSGRTGELFF.